Given below is one T cell receptor beta chain in context. These data originate in a study of blood T cell repertoires in COVID-19. Study overall: Donors in the United States, Italy and Spain gave samples during acute or convalescent COVID-19.

Recruited during active infection, patients (from Seattle) were subsequently followed longitudinally. TCRdb's table, derived via immunoSEQ multiplex PCR, lists solely in-frame clones and lacks some. The data show roughly 200,000 clones, with roughly 84% seen just once and 6% to 7% held by the top ten. CDR3 length: 15 residues. Germline CDR1 reads MNHNS; CDR2 reads SASEGT. After removal of 0 bases from V and 11 bases from J, the junction contained 11 bases not matched to a gene. The TCR comes from a woman in her forties with COVID-19, enrolled during active disease. Sequenced input: peripheral blood. The rearrangement joins TRBV6-1 to TRBJ1-1; TRBD1 aligns across 8 bases. The CDR3 DNA sequence: TGTGCCAGCAGTGAAGCGGACCCAGGGGGCGCAGAGGCTTTCTTT. This translates into CASSEADPGGAEAFF.